Shown below are 7 T cell receptor beta chains from a single sample sequenced in a study of shared clonotypes between healthy human individuals. Repertoires were generated with immunoSEQ multiplex PCR, while TCRdb's copy carries only in-frame clones and drops some. The sample lists 550,000 to 700,000 clones, about 80% seen once, with around 2% in the top ten. The sequencing sample was made of memory CD4+ T cells sorted from blood. Specified subset: CD45RA-negative fraction. These receptors came from a woman aged 30 to 39 in good health.

The rearrangement uses TRBV6-5 and TRBJ2-7, with D possibly being TRBD2 (6 bases). The ends were cut back, 0 bases at V and 3 bases at J, with 12 bases in the middle. CDR1 is MNHEY, CDR2 SVGAGI, per germline. This CDR3 region has 15 residues. In DNA form, the CDR3 reads TGTGCCAGCAGTTACTCTAGGGGACTGAACTACGAGCAGTACTTC. It codes for CASSYSRGLNYEQYF.

CDR3 residues: CASSLATAGGYNEQFF. The CDR3 region has the DNA TGTGCCAGCAGCTTGGCCACGGCGGGAGGGTACAATGAGCAGTTCTTC. This chain joins TRBV5-4 and TRBJ2-1, with 9 bases aligning to TRBD2. CDR1 SGHNT and CDR2 YYREEE come from the germline V gene (reference sequence). The V and J ends lost 0 bases and 4 bases, in that order; junction bases with no gene match: 5. The CDR3 is 16 residues long.

The rearrangement joins TRBV30 to TRBJ2-4; TRBD2 agrees at 7 bases. The V gene end was trimmed by 0 bases and the J gene end by 6 bases; junction bases not matched to a gene: 11. Germline V gives CDR1 GTSNPN, CDR2 SVGIG (reference sequence). This CDR3 is built from 16 residues. CDR3 loop: CAWSVSGRAGRNIQYF. CDR3 nucleotides: TGTGCCTGGAGTGTCTCTGGGAGGGCCGGTCGAAACATTCAGTACTTC. The whole variable domain, remainder taken from reference TRBV30 and TRBJ2-4, is SQTIHQWPATLVQPVGSPLSLECTVEGTSNPNLYWYRQAAGRGLQLLFYSVGIGQISSEVPQNLSASRPQDRQFILSSKKLLLSDSGFYLCAWSVSGRAGRNIQYFGAGTRLSVL.

Many counts were recorded for this clone. V is TRBV6-6 and J is TRBJ2-1, with 7 bases fitting TRBD1. The germline V gene encodes CDR1 MNHNY and CDR2 SVGAGI (reference sequence). The CDR3 has 11 amino acids. The V and J ends lost 6 bases and 9 bases, in that order; junction bases with no gene match: 2. CDR3 DNA: TGTGCCAGCAGCCGACAGGGTGAGCAGTTCTTC. This sequence encodes CASSRQGEQFF.

This rearrangement joins TRBV29-1 to TRBJ2-7; D is unresolved. The CDR3 is made up of 13 amino acids. Germline V gene sequence: CDR1 SQVTM, CDR2 ANQGSEA. Trimming stripped 6 bases from V and 9 bases from J, with 21 bases between. DNA of the CDR3: TGCAGCGTGACCCCGGGCAACGAAATAGGGCAGTACTTC. It specifies CSVTPGNEIGQYF.

The gene calls are TRBV28 and TRBJ1-5, with no clear D. Looked up from germline, CDR1 is MDHEN and CDR2 is SYDVKM. V was trimmed by 7 bases and J by 3 bases, leaving 13 bases between them. The CDR3 is 14 residues long. The CDR3 region has the DNA TGTGCCAGCACCACCGGTCAGTCCAATCAGCCCCAGCATTTT. Translating gives CASTTGQSNQPQHF.

There are a few counts of this clone. This same CDR3 is encoded by further DNA sequences in the sample. The J gene is TRBJ1-1, the V gene TRBV11-2; D gene unclear. The CDR3 covers 13 residues. Germline CDR1 SGHAT, CDR2 FQNNGV. Trimming left V 3 bases short and J 1 base short, with 6 bases between. The CDR3 region is CASSFQRNTEAFF. DNA of the CDR3: TGTGCCAGCAGCTTTCAGAGGAACACTGAAGCTTTCTTT. Based on the CDR3 plus reference TRBV11-2 and TRBJ1-1, the full variable domain is EAGVAQSPRYKIIEKRQSVAFWCNPISGHATLYWYQQILGQGPKLLIQFQNNGVVDDSQLPKDRFSAERLKGVDSTLKIQPAKLEDSAVYLCASSFQRNTEAFFGQGTRLTVV.